This TCR beta chain was recorded in a study of OX40 agonist ivuxolimab in advanced cancers. The wider study: Dose-escalation patients' cancers were hepatocellular carcinoma, melanoma, renal cell or head and neck cancer. From roughly 23 to 85 years was the age range, with a mean of approximately 58 years, and nearly 85% were male. Study-level results: Low normalized T-cell clonal expansion was also seen in some nonresponders. Among T cells, CD8+ cells averaged more expanded clones than CD4+ cells.

Only in-frame clones appear in the TCRdb table, and some are missing; sequencing was by immunoSEQ multiplex PCR. Of about 17,000 clones detected, 83% appear once; the ten largest clones hold over 10%. Germline V CDR1 and CDR2: LGHNA, YNFKEQ. The CDR3 sequence is 20 residues long. V lost 0 bases to trimming and J lost 8 bases; unmatched junction nucleotides: 17. Comment on this clone: The antigen remains unidentified.

The genes are TRBV4-2 and TRBJ2-3, with 13 bases fitting TRBD2. The origin of this receptor is an adult with an advanced solid tumor such as melanoma, head and neck, liver or kidney cancer. The material was CD4+ or CD8+ T cells sorted from blood, obtained in a trial of the OX40 agonist ivuxolimab. The CDR3 DNA reads as TGTGCCAGCAGCCAAGATGCACTAGCGGGGGGGCTTGTAAGGCCTGCTACGCAGTATTTT. It encodes CASSQDALAGGLVRPATQYF.